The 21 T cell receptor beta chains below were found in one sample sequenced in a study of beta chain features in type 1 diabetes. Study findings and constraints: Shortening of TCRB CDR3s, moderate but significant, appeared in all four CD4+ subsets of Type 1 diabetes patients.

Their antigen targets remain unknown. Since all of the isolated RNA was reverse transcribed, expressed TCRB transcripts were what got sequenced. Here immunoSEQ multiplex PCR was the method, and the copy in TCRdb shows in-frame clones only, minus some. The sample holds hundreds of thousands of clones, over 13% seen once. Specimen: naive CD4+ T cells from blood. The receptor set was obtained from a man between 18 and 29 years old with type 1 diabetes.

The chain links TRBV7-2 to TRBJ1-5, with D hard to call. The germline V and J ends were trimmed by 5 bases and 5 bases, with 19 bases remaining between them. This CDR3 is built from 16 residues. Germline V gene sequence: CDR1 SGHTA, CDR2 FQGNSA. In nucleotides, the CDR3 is TGTGCCAGCAGCCCGTGGGCAGCTCCCCGGGATCAGCCCCAGCATTTT. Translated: CASSPWAAPRDQPQHF. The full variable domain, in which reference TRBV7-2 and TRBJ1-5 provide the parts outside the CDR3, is GAGVSQSPSNKVTEKGKDVELRCDPISGHTALYWYRQSLGQGLEFLIYFQGNSAPDKSGLPSDRFSAERTGGSVSTLTIQRTQQEDSAVYLCASSPWAAPRDQPQHFGDGTRLSIL.

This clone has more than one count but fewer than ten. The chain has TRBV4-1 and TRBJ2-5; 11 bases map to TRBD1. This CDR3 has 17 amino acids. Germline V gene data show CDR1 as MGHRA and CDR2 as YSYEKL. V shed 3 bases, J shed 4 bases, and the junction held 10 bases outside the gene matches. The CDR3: CASSHQGQGAGRETQYF. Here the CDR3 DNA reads TGCGCCAGCAGCCACCAAGGACAGGGGGCAGGGAGAGAGACCCAGTACTTC.

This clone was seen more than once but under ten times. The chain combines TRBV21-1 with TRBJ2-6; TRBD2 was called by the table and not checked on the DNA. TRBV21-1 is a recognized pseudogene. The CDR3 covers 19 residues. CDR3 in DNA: TGTGCCAGCAGCAAACCCAGGACTAGCGGAACCTCTGGGGCCAACGTCCTGACTTTC. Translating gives CASSKPRTSGTSGANVLTF.

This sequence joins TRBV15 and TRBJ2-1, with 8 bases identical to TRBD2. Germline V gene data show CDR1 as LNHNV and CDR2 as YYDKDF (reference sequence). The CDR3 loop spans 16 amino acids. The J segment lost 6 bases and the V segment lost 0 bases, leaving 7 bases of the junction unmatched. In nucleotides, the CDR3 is TGTGCCACCAGCAGAGATACGGGAGGGCCTGCCAATGAGCAGTTCTTC. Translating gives CATSRDTGGPANEQFF.

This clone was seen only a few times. CDR3 residues: CASSVRGAYNEQFF. The CDR3 coding sequence is TGTGCCAGCAGCGTACGGGGAGCCTACAATGAGCAGTTCTTC. The chain employs TRBV9 and TRBJ2-1; perhaps TRBD2 as D (5 bases). This CDR3 contains 14 residues. Deletions cut 1 base from V and 2 bases from J, with 7 bases between. The V gene's germline CDR1 is SGDLS and CDR2 YYNGEE.

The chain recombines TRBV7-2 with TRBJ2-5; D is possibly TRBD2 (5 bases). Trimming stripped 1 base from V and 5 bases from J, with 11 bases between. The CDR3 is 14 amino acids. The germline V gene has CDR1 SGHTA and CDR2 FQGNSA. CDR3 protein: CASSLGSGGETQYF. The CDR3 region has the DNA TGTGCCAGCAGCTTAGGGTCAGGCGGGGAGACCCAGTACTTC.

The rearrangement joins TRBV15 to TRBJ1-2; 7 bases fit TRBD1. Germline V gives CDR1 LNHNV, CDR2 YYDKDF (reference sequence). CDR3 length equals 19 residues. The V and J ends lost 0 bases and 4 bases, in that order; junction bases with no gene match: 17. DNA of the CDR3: TGTGCCACCAGCAGAGATAGATCCTCGGGAGACAGGGATGTCTATGGCTACACCTTC. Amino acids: CATSRDRSSGDRDVYGYTF.

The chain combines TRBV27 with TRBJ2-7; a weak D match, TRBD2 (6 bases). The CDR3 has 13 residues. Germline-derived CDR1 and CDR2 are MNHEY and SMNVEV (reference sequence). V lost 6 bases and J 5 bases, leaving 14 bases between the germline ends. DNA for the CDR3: TGTGCCAGCAGCGTTTGGGGGAGGAACGAGCAGTACTTC. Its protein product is CASSVWGRNEQYF.

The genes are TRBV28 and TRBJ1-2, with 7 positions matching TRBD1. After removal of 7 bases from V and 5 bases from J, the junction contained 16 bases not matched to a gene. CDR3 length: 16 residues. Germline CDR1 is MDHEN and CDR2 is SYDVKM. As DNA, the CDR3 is TGTGCCAGCACCTTAGAGCAAACGACAGGGCTGTATGGCTACACCTTC. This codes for CASTLEQTTGLYGYTF.

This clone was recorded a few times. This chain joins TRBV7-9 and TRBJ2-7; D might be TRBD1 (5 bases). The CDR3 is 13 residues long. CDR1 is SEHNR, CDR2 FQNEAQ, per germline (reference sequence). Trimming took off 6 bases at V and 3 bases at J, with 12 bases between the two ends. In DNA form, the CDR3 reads TGTGCCAGCAGTTACGCCGACAGCTACGAGCAGTACTTC. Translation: CASSYADSYEQYF.

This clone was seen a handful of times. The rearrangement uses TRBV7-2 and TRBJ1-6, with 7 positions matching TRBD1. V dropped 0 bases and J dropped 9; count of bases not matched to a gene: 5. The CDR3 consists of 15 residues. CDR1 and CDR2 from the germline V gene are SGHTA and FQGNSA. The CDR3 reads CASSLATGLTSPLHF. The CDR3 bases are TGTGCCAGCAGCTTAGCGACAGGGCTTACTTCACCCCTCCACTTT.

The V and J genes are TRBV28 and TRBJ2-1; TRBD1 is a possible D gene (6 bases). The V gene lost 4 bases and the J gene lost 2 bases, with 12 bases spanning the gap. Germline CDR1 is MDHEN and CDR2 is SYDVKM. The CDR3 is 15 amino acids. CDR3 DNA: TGTGCCAGCAGTTCTCCATGGGGGCCCTACAATGAGCAGTTCTTC. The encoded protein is CASSSPWGPYNEQFF.

CDR3 bases: TGTGCCAGCAGCGTAGACAAGGATGAGCAGTTCTTC. Protein sequence: CASSVDKDEQFF. This chain joins TRBV9 and TRBJ2-1, with D hard to call. The CDR3 has 12 amino acids. In germline, CDR1 is SGDLS, CDR2 YYNGEE. Trimming left V 0 bases short and J 8 bases short, with 6 bases between.

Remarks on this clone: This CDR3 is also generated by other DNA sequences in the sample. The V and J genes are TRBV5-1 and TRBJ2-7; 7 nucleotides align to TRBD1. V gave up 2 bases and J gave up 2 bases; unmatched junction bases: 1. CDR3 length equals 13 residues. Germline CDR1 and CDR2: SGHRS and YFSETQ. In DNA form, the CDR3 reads TGCGCCAGCAGCTTAACAGGGGCCTACGAGCAGTACTTC. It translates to CASSLTGAYEQYF. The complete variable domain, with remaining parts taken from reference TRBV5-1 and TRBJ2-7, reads KAGVTQTPRYLIKTRGQQVTLSCSPISGHRSVSWYQQTPGQGLQFLFEYFSETQRNKGNFPGRFSGRQFSNSRSEMNVSTLELGDSALYLCASSLTGAYEQYFGPGTRLTVT.

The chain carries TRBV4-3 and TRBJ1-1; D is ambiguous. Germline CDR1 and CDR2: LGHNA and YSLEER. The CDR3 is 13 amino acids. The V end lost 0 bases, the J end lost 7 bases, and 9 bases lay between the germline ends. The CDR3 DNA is TGCGCCAGCAGCCAAGATCGGAACCGTGAAGCTTTCTTT. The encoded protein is CASSQDRNREAFF.

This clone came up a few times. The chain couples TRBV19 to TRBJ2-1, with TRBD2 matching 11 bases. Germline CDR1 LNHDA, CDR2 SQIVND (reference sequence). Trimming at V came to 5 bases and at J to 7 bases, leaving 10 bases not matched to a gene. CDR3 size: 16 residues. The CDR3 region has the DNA TGTGCCAGTAGTTCCAATCTAGCGGGAGGATCTAATGAGCAGTTCTTC. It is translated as CASSSNLAGGSNEQFF.

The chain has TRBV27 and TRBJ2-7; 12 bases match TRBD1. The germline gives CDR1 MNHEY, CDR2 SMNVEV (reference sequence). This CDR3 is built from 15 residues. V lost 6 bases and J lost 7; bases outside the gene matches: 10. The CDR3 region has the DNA TGTGCCAGCAGCCGGGGACAGGGGGCGGTTATGGAGCAGTACTTC. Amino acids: CASSRGQGAVMEQYF.

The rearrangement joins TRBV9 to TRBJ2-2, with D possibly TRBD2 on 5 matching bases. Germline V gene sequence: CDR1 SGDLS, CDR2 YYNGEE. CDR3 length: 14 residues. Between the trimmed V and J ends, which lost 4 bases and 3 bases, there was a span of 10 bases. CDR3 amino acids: CASSKDGDTGELFF. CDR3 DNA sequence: TGTGCCAGCAGCAAGGACGGGGACACCGGGGAGCTGTTTTTT.

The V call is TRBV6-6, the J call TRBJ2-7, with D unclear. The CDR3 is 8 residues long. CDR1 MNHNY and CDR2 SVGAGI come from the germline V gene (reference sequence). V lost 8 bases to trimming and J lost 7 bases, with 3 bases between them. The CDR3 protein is CASGEQYF. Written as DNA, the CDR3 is TGTGCCAGCGGAGAGCAGTACTTC.

The CDR3: CASSLAGANLNSPLHF. CDR3 DNA: TGTGCCAGCAGCTTAGCTGGGGCGAATCTGAATTCACCCCTCCACTTT. V usage is TRBV7-9 and J usage is TRBJ1-6; TRBD1 is a possible D gene (5 bases). The CDR3 spans 16 residues. In germline, CDR1 is SEHNR, CDR2 FQNEAQ (reference sequence). Between the trimmed V and J ends, which lost 0 bases and 7 bases, there was a span of 13 bases. Together with reference TRBV7-9 and TRBJ1-6, the CDR3 gives the full variable domain: DTGVSQNPRHKITKRGQNVTFRCDPISEHNRLYWYRQTLGQGPEFLTYFQNEAQLEKSRLLSDRFSAERPKGSFSTLEIQRTEQGDSAMYLCASSLAGANLNSPLHFGNGTRLTVT.

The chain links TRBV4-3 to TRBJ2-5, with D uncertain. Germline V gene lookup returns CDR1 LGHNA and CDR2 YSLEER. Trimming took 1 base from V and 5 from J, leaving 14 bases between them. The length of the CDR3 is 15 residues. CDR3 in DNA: TGCGCCAGCAGCCAAGGGGTTATCCGCCCGGAGACCCAGTACTTC. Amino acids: CASSQGVIRPETQYF.